The T cell receptor beta chain described here comes from a study of shared T cell receptors in the human thymus. This clone showed up just once. The protocol was immunoSEQ multiplex PCR, while the TCRdb copy is restricted to in-frame clones and leaves out a portion. The table has 500,000 to 750,000 clones, roughly 90% seen once; the top ten hold 0.008% to 0.011%. V trimming: 3 bases; J trimming: 6 bases; junction bases outside the gene matches: 1. The CDR3 runs 15 residues. Germline CDR1 LGHNA, CDR2 YNFKEQ. This sample was also put to use in a study of human thymus T cells. According to that study: Resections removed during corrective heart surgery provided the thymus tissue used.

The specimen was thymocytes. This sequence joins TRBV4-2 and TRBJ2-1, with 14 bases matching TRBD2. The sequence was collected from a boy younger than two with a congenital heart defect. Written as DNA, the CDR3 is TGTGCCAGCAGCCATGGGACTAGCGGGAGCAATGAGCAGTTCTTC. Encoded protein: CASSHGTSGSNEQFF.